This TCR beta chain was found in a study of blood T cell repertoires in COVID-19. Overall study: Sample material is recorded as cDNA or gDNA derived from T cells, B-cell-depleted T cells, or PBMCs.

Per the original methods: Amplification of reference gene primers was used by the study to estimate nucleated cell counts. Clones were read by immunoSEQ multiplex PCR, and TCRdb kept only the in-frame ones, dropping some. The V and J calls and clone size were taken over from that table, and D and trimming were inferred from the DNA. The data contain about 65,000 clones, approximately 78% of them seen just once; the ten biggest clones take up about 16%. The length of the CDR3 is 15 residues. V was clipped by 2 bases and J by 2 bases; unmatched bases: 1. The germline V gene has CDR1 MGHDK and CDR2 SYGVNS.

This chain connects TRBV25-1 to TRBJ2-3, with TRBD2 matching 10 bases. Sequenced: peripheral blood. The sequence came from an elderly man with acute or convalescent COVID-19. The CDR3 coding sequence is TGTGCCAGCAGTGAAAGCGGGGGGGCCACAGATACGCAGTATTTT. Translated: CASSESGGATDTQYF.